One sample yielded the 24 T cell receptor beta chains listed below, sequenced in a study of T cells after yellow fever vaccination. TCRdb re-called the 5' RACE reads with MiXCR, one entry per CDR3 protein. Here the sample spans 620,000 or so distinct CDR3 sequences, around 16% being singletons. The material sequenced was PBMCs, taken less than 6 days after the first yellow fever vaccination. Every receptor here comes from a man between 18 and 29 years old who received the YFV17D yellow fever vaccine.

This clonotype was counted only a few times. V is TRBV7-8 and J is TRBJ2-3, with TRBD2 matching 7 bases. The CDR3 contains 12 residues. Germline V CDR1 and CDR2: SGHVS, FQNEAQ. Losses at the gene ends were 4 bases for V and 6 bases for J; bases not matched to a gene: 1. The CDR3 loop is CASSWGGDTQYF. The CDR3 bases are TGTGCCAGCAGCTGGGGGGGGGATACGCAGTATTTT. The full variable domain, rest sourced from reference TRBV7-8 and TRBJ2-3, is GAGVSQSPRYKVAKRGQDVALRCDPISGHVSLFWYQQALGQGPEFLTYFQNEAQLDKSGLPSDRFFAERPEGSVSTLKIQRTQQEDSAVYLCASSWGGDTQYFGPGTRLTVL.

This clonotype was observed a handful of times. The rearrangement uses TRBV10-3 and TRBJ1-6, with 10 bases lining up with TRBD1. The CDR3 runs 16 residues. Germline trimming cut 0 bases from V and 14 bases from J; bases unmatched to any gene: 10. CDR1 is ENHRY, CDR2 SYGVKD, per germline. The CDR3 bases are TGTGCCATCAGTGAGTCAGGGGGACAGGGGATGAGATCCCTCCACTTT. As protein: CAISESGGQGMRSLHF.

The chain combines TRBV5-1 with TRBJ1-4; D gene ambiguous. Per germline, CDR1 SGHRS and CDR2 YFSETQ. The CDR3 is made up of 15 amino acids. V was trimmed by 4 bases and J by 6 bases, leaving 16 bases between them. CDR3 protein: CASSASRAADEKLFF. The CDR3 DNA follows: TGCGCCAGCAGCGCGAGTCGGGCGGCTGATGAAAAACTGTTTTTT.

This clonotype was picked up a small number of times. The genes are TRBV7-9 and TRBJ1-2; possible D gene TRBD1, 6 bases. This CDR3 spans 14 amino acids. Germline V gene lookup returns CDR1 SEHNR and CDR2 FQNEAQ (reference sequence). Trimming took 5 bases from V and 6 from J, leaving 16 bases between them. This CDR3 is CASSRTTGTNGYTF. CDR3 sequence (DNA): TGTGCCAGCAGCCGTACGACAGGTACCAATGGCTACACCTTC.

This clonotype was recorded many times. The J gene is TRBJ1-2, the V gene TRBV7-2, with unresolved D. This CDR3 has 13 residues. Trimming pared 5 bases from V and 8 bases from J, leaving 15 bases between. Germline-derived CDR1 and CDR2 are SGHTA and FQGNSA. The DNA of the CDR3 is TGTGCCAGCAGCCCCCGAGGGCAGCTCGGCTACACCTTC. Translated, it gives CASSPRGQLGYTF.

In this sample, this clonotype turned up a few times. The V and J genes are TRBV4-3 and TRBJ1-1; D might be TRBD1 (6 bases). Germline loops: CDR1 LGHNA, CDR2 YSLEER. This CDR3 spans 17 amino acids. V was cut by 1 base and J by 3 bases, with 18 bases left in between. DNA for the CDR3: TGCGCCAGCAGCCAAGGCCCAGGGGCCTCCCAAGACACTGAAGCTTTCTTT. This encodes CASSQGPGASQDTEAFF.

This clonotype was detected ten times or more. One end of the junction fails to match germline, which may point to a read error. The V call is TRBV5-1, the J call TRBJ2-3; TRBD2 is a possible D gene (5 bases). The CDR3 covers 14 residues. CDR1 is SGHRS, CDR2 YFSETQ, per germline. The CDR3 is CASSLGLAADTQYF. The CDR3 DNA follows: TGTGCCAGCAGCTTAGGGCTAGCAGCAGATACGCAGTATTTT.

The table lists this clonotype with a few counts. The chain combines TRBV7-6 with TRBJ2-1; D is undetermined. Trimming stripped 2 bases from V and 5 bases from J, with 13 bases between. In germline, CDR1 is SGHVS, CDR2 FNYEAQ. This CDR3 spans 15 amino acids. Here the CDR3 reads CASSLIASPDNEQFF. The CDR3 region has the DNA TGTGCCAGCAGCTTAATCGCAAGCCCAGACAATGAGCAGTTCTTC.

The chain combines TRBV12-3 or TRBV12-4 with TRBJ2-2, with D unresolved. V lost 6 bases, J lost 6 bases, and 2 bases lay in between. The CDR3 consists of 10 residues. In nucleotides, the CDR3 is TGTGCCAGCAGCGCCGGGGAGCTGTTTTTT. It translates to CASSAGELFF.

In its sample, this clonotype was seen many times. The chain has TRBV6-5 and TRBJ1-1; D is possibly TRBD1 (5 bases). V was pared by 0 bases and J by 0 bases, with 8 bases between. Germline V gene data show CDR1 as MNHEY and CDR2 as SVGAGI. There are 15 residues in the CDR3. The CDR3 DNA reads TGTGCCAGCAGTTACTCTAGGACATTGAACACTGAAGCTTTCTTT. This translates into CASSYSRTLNTEAFF.

The chain joins TRBV7-2 to TRBJ2-1, with a possible D match to TRBD1 (5 bases). CDR1 SGHTA and CDR2 FQGNSA come from the germline V gene. The CDR3 length is 15 residues. The germline V and J ends were trimmed by 5 bases and 3 bases, with 14 bases remaining between them. The CDR3 bases are TGTGCCAGCAGCAAAGAGCCAACAGGCTACAATGAGCAGTTCTTC. Protein: CASSKEPTGYNEQFF.

V is TRBV7-2 and J is TRBJ1-4; D gene unclear. V gave up 2 bases and J gave up 11 bases, with 12 bases separating them. The CDR3 runs to 13 residues. Germline loops: CDR1 SGHTA, CDR2 FQGNSA. CDR3 residues: CASSLYLAPKLFF. The DNA of the CDR3 is TGTGCCAGCAGCTTATACTTGGCACCGAAACTGTTTTTT.

This clonotype was detected only a few times. V is TRBV20-1 and J is TRBJ2-7, with 7 bases aligning to TRBD1. Looked up from germline, CDR1 is DFQATT and CDR2 is SNEGSKA (reference sequence). The CDR3 spans 16 residues. The ends lost 3 bases at V and 4 bases at J; junction bases unmatched: 15. CDR3 sequence reads: CSASRLRNAGGYEQYV. CDR3 bases: TGCAGTGCTAGCCGTCTAAGGAATGCAGGGGGTTACGAGCAGTACGTC.

This sequence joins TRBV6-5 and TRBJ1-2; D remains unclear. V was trimmed by 0 bases and J by 7 bases, leaving 9 bases between them. Germline V gene data show CDR1 as MNHEY and CDR2 as SVGAGI. This CDR3 region has 13 residues. CDR3 loop: CASSYSFKGGYTF. The CDR3 nucleotides read TGTGCCAGCAGTTACTCCTTCAAGGGTGGCTACACCTTC.

The chain links TRBV3-1 to TRBJ2-1, with 11 bases matching TRBD2. V shed 4 bases, J shed 6 bases, and the junction held 8 bases outside the gene matches. CDR3 size: 16 residues. Germline V gene lookup returns CDR1 LGHDT and CDR2 YNNKEL (reference sequence). The CDR3 loop reads CASSLVSGGAFNEQFF. CDR3 bases: TGTGCCAGCAGCCTCGTTAGCGGGGGGGCTTTCAATGAGCAGTTCTTC.

This clonotype turned up a few times. This chain links TRBV20-1 with TRBJ1-1; no definite D call. V was shortened by 0 bases and J by 5 bases, with 13 bases between the two germline ends. Germline assignment: CDR1 DFQATT and CDR2 SNEGSKA (reference sequence). The CDR3 length is 14 residues. The CDR3 DNA is TGCAGTGCTAGAGATCGCACCTTGGGGACTGAAGCTTTCTTT. The encoded protein is CSARDRTLGTEAFF.

This clonotype was detected ten times or more. V gene TRBV7-8 combines with J gene TRBJ1-6, with D hard to call. The V gene lost 4 bases and the J gene lost 13 bases, with 23 bases spanning the gap. Looked up from germline, CDR1 is SGHVS and CDR2 is FQNEAQ. This CDR3 spans 16 amino acids. The DNA of the CDR3 is TGTGCCAGCAGCTCCCAAAATTACCGGGCAACGGGGCCCCTCCACTTT. Translating it yields CASSSQNYRATGPLHF. The variable domain in full, with the rest retrieved from reference TRBV7-8 and TRBJ1-6, is GAGVSQSPRYKVAKRGQDVALRCDPISGHVSLFWYQQALGQGPEFLTYFQNEAQLDKSGLPSDRFFAERPEGSVSTLKIQRTQQEDSAVYLCASSSQNYRATGPLHFGNGTRLTVT.

This clonotype was found many times. This chain connects TRBV6-2 or TRBV6-3 to TRBJ1-5; D is uncertain. Germline values: CDR1 MNHEY, CDR2 SVGEGT. CDR3 size: 12 residues. Trimming pared 2 bases from V and 7 bases from J, leaving 6 bases between. CDR3 sequence: CASSYREQPQHF. DNA for the CDR3: TGTGCCAGCAGTTACCGGGAACAGCCCCAGCATTTT.

V is TRBV9 and J is TRBJ1-2; unclear D gene. V was shortened by 0 bases and J by 7 bases, with 13 bases between the two germline ends. The CDR3 covers 14 residues. Looked up from germline, CDR1 is SGDLS and CDR2 is YYNGEE. CDR3 nucleotides: TGTGCCAGCAGCGTAGGGACGGGTCCGCCTGGCTACACCTTC. Its protein is CASSVGTGPPGYTF.

V is TRBV19 and J is TRBJ1-2; D not certain. The germline CDR1 and CDR2 sequences are LNHDA and SQIVND (reference sequence). The CDR3 covers 15 residues. Trimming pared 1 base from V and 4 bases from J, leaving 13 bases between. Here the CDR3 DNA reads TGTGCCAGTAGTATAGCCGGGCGAAACCTCTATGGCTACACCTTC. Translated, it gives CASSIAGRNLYGYTF.

V is TRBV20-1 and J is TRBJ2-7; a possible D gene is TRBD1 (7 bases). This CDR3 has 15 residues. Trimming removed 2 bases from V and 6 bases from J, with 20 bases in between. Germline V lookup: CDR1 DFQATT, CDR2 SNEGSKA (reference sequence). CDR3 in amino acids: CSARRRGTAAPEQYF. The CDR3 DNA sequence: TGCAGTGCTAGAAGGAGGGGGACAGCAGCGCCCGAGCAGTACTTC.

This clonotype came up a few times. V gene TRBV6-1 combines with J gene TRBJ2-1; 8 positions agree with TRBD2. Losses at the gene ends were 6 bases for V and 4 bases for J; bases not matched to a gene: 8. Germline V lookup: CDR1 MNHNS, CDR2 SASEGT. This CDR3 comprises 15 residues. The CDR3 region is CASSHRGGLYNEQFF. For the CDR3, the DNA is TGTGCCAGCAGCCACCGGGGGGGCCTTTACAATGAGCAGTTCTTC.

This clonotype appeared a few times. The chain has TRBV7-2 and TRBJ2-7; possibly TRBD2 for D (7 bases). The germline V and J ends were trimmed by 3 bases and 3 bases, with 15 bases remaining between them. CDR1 is SGHTA and CDR2 is FQGNSA in the germline V gene. This CDR3 is 15 amino acids long. CDR3 protein: CASSFAGAAHYEQYF. DNA of the CDR3: TGTGCCAGCAGCTTCGCGGGGGCCGCTCACTACGAGCAGTACTTC.

This CDR3 is CASSLSIRGAGGSGEQFF. DNA for the CDR3: TGTGCCAGCAGTTTATCGATTCGAGGGGCGGGGGGGTCGGGTGAGCAGTTCTTC. The rearrangement uses TRBV27 and TRBJ2-1; 9 nucleotides agree with TRBD2. Germline assignment: CDR1 MNHEY and CDR2 SMNVEV (reference sequence). V was clipped by 0 bases and J by 9 bases; unmatched bases: 15. CDR3 length: 18 amino acids.